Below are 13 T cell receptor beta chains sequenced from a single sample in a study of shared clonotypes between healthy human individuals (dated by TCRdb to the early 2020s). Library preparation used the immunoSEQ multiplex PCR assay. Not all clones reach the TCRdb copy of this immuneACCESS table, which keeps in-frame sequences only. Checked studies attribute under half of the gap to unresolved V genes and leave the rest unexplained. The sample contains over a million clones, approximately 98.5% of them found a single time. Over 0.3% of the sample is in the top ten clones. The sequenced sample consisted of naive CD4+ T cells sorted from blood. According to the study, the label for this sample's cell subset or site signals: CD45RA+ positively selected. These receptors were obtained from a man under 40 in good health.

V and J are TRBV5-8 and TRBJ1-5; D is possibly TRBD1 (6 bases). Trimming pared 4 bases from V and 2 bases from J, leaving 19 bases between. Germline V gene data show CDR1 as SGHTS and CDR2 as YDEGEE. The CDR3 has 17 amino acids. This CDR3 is CASSHSRGAIGNQPQHF. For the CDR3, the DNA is TGTGCCAGCAGCCACTCGCGGGGGGCGATTGGCAATCAGCCCCAGCATTTT.

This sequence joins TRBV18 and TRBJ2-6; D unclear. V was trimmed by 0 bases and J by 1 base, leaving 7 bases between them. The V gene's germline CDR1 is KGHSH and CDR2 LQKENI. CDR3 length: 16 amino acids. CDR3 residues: CASSPPMPSGANVLTF. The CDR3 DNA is TGTGCCAGCTCACCACCGATGCCTTCTGGGGCCAACGTCCTGACTTTC.

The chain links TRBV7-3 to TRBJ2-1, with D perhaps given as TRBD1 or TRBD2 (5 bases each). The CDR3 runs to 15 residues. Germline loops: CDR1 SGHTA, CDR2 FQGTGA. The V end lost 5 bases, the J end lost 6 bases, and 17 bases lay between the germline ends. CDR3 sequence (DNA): TGTGCCAGCAGCCCAAGGGGTGGGGGAACCAATGAGCAGTTCTTC. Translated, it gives CASSPRGGGTNEQFF.

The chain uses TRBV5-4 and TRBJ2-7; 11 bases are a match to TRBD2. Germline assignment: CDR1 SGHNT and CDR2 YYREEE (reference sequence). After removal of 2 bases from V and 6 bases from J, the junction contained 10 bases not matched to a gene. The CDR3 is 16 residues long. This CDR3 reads CASSFGQGLAGGEQYF. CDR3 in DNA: TGTGCCAGCAGCTTCGGACAGGGGCTAGCGGGAGGCGAGCAGTACTTC.

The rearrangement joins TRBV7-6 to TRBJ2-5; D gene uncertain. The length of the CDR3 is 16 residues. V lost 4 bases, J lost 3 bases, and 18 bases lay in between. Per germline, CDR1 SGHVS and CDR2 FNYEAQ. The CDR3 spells CASSYITALIKETQYF. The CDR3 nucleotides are TGTGCCAGCAGCTACATTACAGCCCTGATCAAAGAGACCCAGTACTTC. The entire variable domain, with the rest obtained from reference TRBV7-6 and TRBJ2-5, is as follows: GAGVSQSPRYKVTKRGQDVALRCDPISGHVSLYWYRQALGQGPEFLTYFNYEAQQDKSGLPNDRFSAERPEGSISTLTIQRTEQRDSAMYRCASSYITALIKETQYFGPGTRLLVL.

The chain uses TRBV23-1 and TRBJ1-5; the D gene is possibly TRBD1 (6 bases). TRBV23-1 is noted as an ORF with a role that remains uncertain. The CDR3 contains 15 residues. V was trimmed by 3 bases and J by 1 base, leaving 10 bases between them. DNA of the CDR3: TGCGCCAGCAGTCATCCCCAGGGGAGCAATCAGCCCCAGCATTTT. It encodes CASSHPQGSNQPQHF.

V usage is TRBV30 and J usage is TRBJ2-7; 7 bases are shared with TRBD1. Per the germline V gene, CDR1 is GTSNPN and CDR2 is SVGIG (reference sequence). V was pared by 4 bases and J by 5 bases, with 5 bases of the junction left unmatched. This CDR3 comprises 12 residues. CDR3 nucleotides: TGTGCCTGGAACTTCGACAGGGACGAGCAGTACTTC. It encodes CAWNFDRDEQYF.

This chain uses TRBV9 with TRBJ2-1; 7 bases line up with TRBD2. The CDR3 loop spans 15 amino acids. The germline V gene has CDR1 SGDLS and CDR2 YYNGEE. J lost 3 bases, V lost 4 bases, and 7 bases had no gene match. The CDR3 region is CASSPGASGYNEQFF. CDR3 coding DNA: TGTGCCAGCAGCCCCGGGGCTAGCGGCTACAATGAGCAGTTCTTC.

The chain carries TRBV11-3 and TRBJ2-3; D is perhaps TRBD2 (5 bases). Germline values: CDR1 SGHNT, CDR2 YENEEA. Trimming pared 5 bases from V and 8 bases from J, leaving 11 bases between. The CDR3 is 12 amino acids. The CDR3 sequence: CASSRGKSTQYF. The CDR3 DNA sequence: TGTGCCAGCAGCCGGGGTAAAAGTACGCAGTATTTT.

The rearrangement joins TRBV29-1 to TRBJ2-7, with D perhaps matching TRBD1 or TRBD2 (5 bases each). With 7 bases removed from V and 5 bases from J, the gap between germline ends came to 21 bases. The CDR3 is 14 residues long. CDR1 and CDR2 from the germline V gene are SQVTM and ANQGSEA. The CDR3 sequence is CSGVVGWGRHEQYF. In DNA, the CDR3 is TGCAGCGGGGTCGTCGGATGGGGACGGCACGAGCAGTACTTC.

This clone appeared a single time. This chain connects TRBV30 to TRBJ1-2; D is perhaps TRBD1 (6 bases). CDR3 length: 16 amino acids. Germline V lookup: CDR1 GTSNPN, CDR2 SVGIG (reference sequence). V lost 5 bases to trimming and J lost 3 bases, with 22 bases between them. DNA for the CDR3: TGTGCCTGGGACATTGGGAGGGGGGTTTCATACTATGGCTACACCTTC. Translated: CAWDIGRGVSYYGYTF.

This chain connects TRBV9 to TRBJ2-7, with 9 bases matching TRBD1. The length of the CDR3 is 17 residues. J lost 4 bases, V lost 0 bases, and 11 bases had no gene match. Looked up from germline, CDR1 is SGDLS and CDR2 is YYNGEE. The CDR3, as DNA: TGTGCCAGCAGCGTAGATCCCGGACAGGGGTTACTATACGAGCAGTACTTC. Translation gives CASSVDPGQGLLYEQYF.

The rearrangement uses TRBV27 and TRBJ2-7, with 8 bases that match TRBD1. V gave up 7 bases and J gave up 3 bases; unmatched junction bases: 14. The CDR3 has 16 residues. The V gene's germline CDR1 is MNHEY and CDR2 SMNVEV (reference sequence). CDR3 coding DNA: TGTGCCAGCATGCCCAAGCCCGGACAGGGTTACTACGAGCAGTACTTC. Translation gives CASMPKPGQGYYEQYF.